Below, 15 T cell receptor beta chains from the same sample are listed, as sequenced in a study of blood T cell repertoires in COVID-19. The assay was immunoSEQ multiplex PCR, and TCRdb's table has in-frame clones only and misses some. This table holds under 200,000 clones, about 85% found once. Sequenced: peripheral blood. Receptors were obtained from a man in his fifties or sixties with active or convalescent COVID-19.

The J gene is TRBJ2-6, the V gene TRBV4-1; 9 nucleotides line up with TRBD2. There are 18 residues in the CDR3. J gave up 0 bases and V 1 base, and 4 bases lay outside the gene matches. The germline V gene has CDR1 MGHRA and CDR2 YSYEKL. The DNA for the CDR3 is TGCGCCAGCAGCCAAGGACTAGCGGAACACTCTGGGGCCAACGTCCTGACTTTC. This encodes CASSQGLAEHSGANVLTF.

The rearrangement uses TRBV27 and TRBJ1-3; 8 bases line up with TRBD1. This CDR3 comprises 15 residues. J gave up 8 bases and V 5 bases, and 11 bases lay outside the gene matches. CDR1 is MNHEY, CDR2 SMNVEV, per germline (reference sequence). The CDR3 loop reads CASSPNPGGEDTIYF. Here the CDR3 DNA reads TGTGCCAGCAGTCCCAATCCAGGGGGCGAAGACACCATATATTTT.

This clone occurred once. The chain combines TRBV7-9 with TRBJ2-3; D might be TRBD2 (5 bases). V lost 4 bases and J lost 0, with 14 bases in between. This CDR3 is 16 amino acids long. Per germline, CDR1 SEHNR and CDR2 FQNEAQ (reference sequence). CDR3 sequence reads: CASSSPKWTSTDTQYF. The CDR3 region has the DNA TGTGCCAGCAGCTCGCCCAAGTGGACTAGCACAGATACGCAGTATTTT. Based on the CDR3 plus reference TRBV7-9 and TRBJ2-3, the full variable domain is DTGVSQNPRHKITKRGQNVTFRCDPISEHNRLYWYRQTLGQGPEFLTYFQNEAQLEKSRLLSDRFSAERPKGSFSTLEIQRTEQGDSAMYLCASSSPKWTSTDTQYFGPGTRLTVL.

V gene TRBV24-1 combines with J gene TRBJ1-6; 8 bases agree with TRBD1. The germline V gene has CDR1 KGHDR and CDR2 SFDVKD. The length of the CDR3 is 16 residues. V shed 7 bases and J 8 bases; nucleotides not matched to a gene: 12. CDR3 in amino acids: CATRTLLTGEDSPLHF. As DNA, the CDR3 is TGTGCCACCAGGACCCTCCTGACAGGGGAGGATTCACCCCTCCACTTT.

In its sample, this clone was seen a few times. The chain links TRBV4-1 to TRBJ2-7; tentative D call: TRBD2 (6 bases). Germline V gene lookup returns CDR1 MGHRA and CDR2 YSYEKL. Trimming pared 0 bases from V and 3 bases from J, leaving 12 bases between. The CDR3 runs 15 residues. CDR3: CASSQEDYRSYEQYF. CDR3 nucleotide sequence: TGCGCCAGCAGCCAAGAGGACTACCGAAGCTACGAGCAGTACTTC.

The chain employs TRBV5-6 and TRBJ1-3; tentatively, D is TRBD1 (6 bases). CDR1 and CDR2 from the germline V gene are SGHDT and YYEEEE. The CDR3 extends over 14 amino acids. V lost 4 bases, J lost 8 bases, and 16 bases lay in between. DNA of the CDR3: TGTGCCAGCAGCCCAATGGGGGGGGCGCACACCATATATTTT. It is translated as CASSPMGGAHTIYF.

J is TRBJ2-1 and V is TRBV5-4; TRBD2 matches at 11 bases. The CDR3 loop spans 15 amino acids. With 4 bases clipped from V and 7 bases from J, the junction kept 7 bases outside the gene matches. CDR1 is SGHNT and CDR2 is YYREEE in the germline V gene (reference sequence). The CDR3 DNA reads TGTGCCAGCAGCGTTAGCGGGGGGGCCATTAATGAGCAGTTCTTC. It translates to CASSVSGGAINEQFF. Drawing the rest from reference TRBV5-4 and TRBJ2-1, the complete variable domain is ETGVTQSPTHLIKTRGQQVTLRCSSQSGHNTVSWYQQALGQGPQFIFQYYREEENGRGNFPPRFSGLQFPNYSSELNVNALELDDSALYLCASSVSGGAINEQFFGPGTRLTVL.

This chain uses TRBV19 with TRBJ2-1; 14 bases are shared with TRBD2. The ends lost 8 bases at V and 7 bases at J; junction bases unmatched: 4. CDR3 length: 14 residues. Germline CDR1 reads LNHDA; CDR2 reads SQIVND (reference sequence). In DNA, the CDR3 is TGTGCCAGTTCCGGGACTAGCGGGGGTAATGAGCAGTTCTTC. The encoded protein is CASSGTSGGNEQFF.

The gene calls are TRBV5-1 and TRBJ2-2, with 8 positions matching TRBD2. Per the germline V gene, CDR1 is SGHRS and CDR2 is YFSETQ. The CDR3 is 16 amino acids. Trimming took 0 bases from V and 0 from J; bases not matched to a gene: 1. The DNA for the CDR3 is TGCGCCAGCAGCTTGGAGCGGGGGCCGAACACCGGGGAGCTGTTTTTT. It translates to CASSLERGPNTGELFF.

This chain joins TRBV13 and TRBJ2-2; TRBD2 might be the D (7 bases). V was clipped by 7 bases and J by 4 bases, with 13 bases between them. Germline V gives CDR1 PRHDT, CDR2 FYEKMQ (reference sequence). This CDR3 is built from 14 residues. The CDR3 reads CASTGGHGTGELFF. CDR3 sequence (DNA): TGTGCCAGCACGGGGGGCCACGGCACCGGGGAGCTGTTTTTT.

The chain is built from TRBV4-1 and TRBJ1-4; D is undetermined. CDR1 is MGHRA, CDR2 YSYEKL, per germline. This CDR3 has 12 amino acids. V shed 2 bases and J shed 8 bases, with 6 bases lying between them. DNA for the CDR3: TGCGCCAGCAGCCAAACCAGGGAAAAACTGTTTTTT. Translation: CASSQTREKLFF.

The chain carries TRBV5-1 and TRBJ2-1; D might be TRBD2 (7 bases). V was shortened by 0 bases and J by 6 bases, with 13 bases between the two germline ends. The CDR3 totals 15 residues. CDR1 SGHRS and CDR2 YFSETQ come from the germline V gene. CDR3 loop: CASSLGGGALNEQFF. CDR3 sequence (DNA): TGCGCCAGCAGCTTGGGTGGGGGGGCCCTCAATGAGCAGTTCTTC. Filled out from reference TRBV5-1 and TRBJ2-1, the complete variable domain reads KAGVTQTPRYLIKTRGQQVTLSCSPISGHRSVSWYQQTPGQGLQFLFEYFSETQRNKGNFPGRFSGRQFSNSRSEMNVSTLELGDSALYLCASSLGGGALNEQFFGPGTRLTVL.

This sequence joins TRBV28 and TRBJ1-2; D possibly corresponds to TRBD1 (6 bases). There are 13 residues in the CDR3. V was shortened by 9 bases and J by 0 bases, with 11 bases between the two germline ends. In germline, CDR1 is MDHEN, CDR2 SYDVKM. The CDR3 region has the DNA TGTGCCAGTCGATACAGGGCTAACTATGGCTACACCTTC. Its translation is CASRYRANYGYTF.

This clone was seen a single time. This chain uses TRBV13 with TRBJ1-1, with 7 bases that match TRBD1. CDR3 size: 13 residues. J gave up 4 bases and V 5 bases, and 4 bases lay outside the gene matches. Germline CDR1 is PRHDT and CDR2 is FYEKMQ (reference sequence). Here the CDR3 reads CASSVRQGTEAFF. In DNA form, the CDR3 reads TGTGCCAGCAGCGTCCGACAGGGCACTGAAGCTTTCTTT. The full variable domain, its missing parts supplied by reference TRBV13 and TRBJ1-1, is AAGVIQSPRHLIKEKRETATLKCYPIPRHDTVYWYQQGPGQDPQFLISFYEKMQSDKGSIPDRFSAQQFSDYHSELNMSSLELGDSALYFCASSVRQGTEAFFGQGTRLTVV.

The rearrangement joins TRBV6-5 to TRBJ2-3, with a possible D match to TRBD2 (5 bases). Looked up from germline, CDR1 is MNHEY and CDR2 is SVGAGI. Trimming cost V 6 bases and J 6 bases, with 7 bases left between them. The CDR3 consists of 11 residues. The CDR3 DNA reads TGTGCCAGCAGGAGGGCCGATACGCAGTATTTT. This translates into CASRRADTQYF.